This TCR beta chain was sequenced in a study of vaccination effects on CD4 cells after COVID-19. Study-wide results and caveats: Common cold coronavirus cross-reactivity was shown by only 1 of 255 vaccine-induced clones in healthy vaccinees.

Profiling relied on immunoSEQ multiplex PCR, and the TCRdb table lists in-frame clones only, not all of them. This table has 30,000 to 40,000 clones, 72% appearing once. Antigen-specific CD4+ T cell clonotypes were called by their expansion after viral peptide-pool culture in ViraFEST. Scientists isolated CD4+ T cells after a roughly 9-day culture period ended. Of the BNT162b2 and mRNA-1273 vaccines, participants received two doses of one or the other. Having tested negative for nucleocapsid antibodies, the vaccine recipients showed no prior SARS-CoV-2 infection. Every well housed roughly 2.1 million PBMC, which grew in culture alongside around 9.9 IU/ml IL-2 and around 9.8 ug/ml peptides. Looked up from germline, CDR1 is MGHDK and CDR2 is SYGVNS. This CDR3 region has 13 residues. V was cut by 2 bases and J by 0 bases, with 4 bases left in between. A note on this clone: Its antigen is unidentified.

This sequence joins TRBV25-1 and TRBJ1-2; D is unclear. This specimen consisted of CD4+ T cells from PBMCs cultured with HCoV-229E spike peptides, obtained after COVID-19 vaccination. This receptor was taken from a human donor who received a COVID-19 vaccine. DNA for the CDR3: TGTGCCAGCAGTGAAGTCTCTAACTATGGCTACACCTTC. Amino acids: CASSEVSNYGYTF.